This T cell receptor (beta chain) was retrieved from a study of cytomegalovirus exposure and HLA in healthy donors. Overall study results and limits: A later analysis showed HLA-associated TCR beta chains outstripping equally common others in clonal expansion. It was likely that a cluster of highly shared sequence variants was a sequencing artifact. Several of the most significant clusters were apparently associated with common viral pathogens in a later analysis.

This clone was detected once. The antigen remains undetermined. Germline loops: CDR1 SGHDT, CDR2 YYEEEE. This CDR3 spans 15 amino acids. V was trimmed by 0 bases and J by 4 bases, leaving 13 bases between them. Researchers ran the PCR with 60 Vbeta and 13 Jbeta primers. Using immunoSEQ multiplex PCR, the repertoire was profiled, and TCRdb retains in-frame clones only, with some absent. The sample has 110,000 or so clones; about 70% are singletons. This TCR was sampled from a woman in her forties in good health and CMV-seropositive. The rearrangement links TRBV5-6 to TRBJ1-2; D is perhaps TRBD1 (6 bases). Sequences were obtained from PBMCs. CDR3 sequence: CASSLEGMGAYGYTF. Here the CDR3 DNA reads TGTGCCAGCAGCTTGGAGGGCATGGGGGCCTATGGCTACACCTTC.